This T cell receptor beta chain originates from a study of CD8 T cells in ankylosing spondylitis. This clonotype was seen more than once but under ten times. The antigen remains undetermined. There are 17 residues in the CDR3. With V trimmed by 5 bases and J by 2 bases, 8 bases remained unmatched. Study conclusions and caveats: For ankylosing spondylitis blood, a TCR beta motif of about eight highly homologous variants appeared characteristic. Some motif variants were previously reported in reactive arthritis synovial fluid and blood.

As the method for making TCR beta libraries, quantitative 5'-RACE with molecular barcodes was used. TCRdb passed the 5' RACE reads through MiXCR, listing each CDR3 protein once. The repertoire holds 180,000 or so distinct CDR3 sequences, 11% seen once, with almost 30% in the top ten. This TCR came from a male donor with ankylosing spondylitis or in good health (not recorded which). V and J are TRBV12-3 or TRBV12-4 and TRBJ2-7; 14 bases agree with TRBD2. Sequencing input: blood, either unsorted or a sorted T cell fraction (not recorded which). CDR3 in DNA: TGTGCCAGCAGTCTGACTAGCGGGGGGGTCCCCACCTACGAGCAGTACTTC. It yields the protein CASSLTSGGVPTYEQYF.